This entry is about one T cell receptor beta chain. These data come from a study of OX40 agonist ivuxolimab in advanced cancers. The wider study: The study treated patients with ivuxolimab, an agonistic anti-OX40 (CD134) antibody. Males comprised 82.7% of the group, whose mean age was about 61 years (range about 20 to 90). While on treatment, patients had intravenous ivuxolimab at 0.01 to 10 mg/kg every 2 weeks.

Profiling relied on immunoSEQ multiplex PCR, and the TCRdb table lists in-frame clones only, not all of them. Of 72,000 or so clones in the sample, 70% to 85% were seen once. With V trimmed by 2 bases and J by 2 bases, 4 bases remained unmatched. The CDR3 has 17 residues. Germline V gene sequence: CDR1 SGHRS, CDR2 YFSETQ. Exclusion of a patient followed from autoimmune disease history or systemic immunosuppression. This TCR came from an adult with an advanced solid tumor such as melanoma, head and neck, liver or kidney cancer. The chain links TRBV5-1 to TRBJ2-6; 10 positions agree with TRBD1. The material was CD4+ or CD8+ T cells sorted from blood, obtained in a trial of the OX40 agonist ivuxolimab. CDR3 coding DNA: TGCGCCAGCAGCTTACTAGGACAGGGGGCTGGGGCCAACGTCCTGACTTTC. Amino acids: CASSLLGQGAGANVLTF.